This entry is about one TCR beta chain. The target antigen is unknown. The data are from a study of Graves' ophthalmopathy and Graves' hyperthyroidism. The overall study: Samples of peripheral blood were obtained at initial diagnosis, prior to treatment of any kind. Study findings and constraints: Researchers report that a 13-signature model separated ophthalmopathy from stable hyperthyroidism, posting about 90% sensitivity and roughly 81% specificity.

The authors diagnosed from clinical symptoms, serum thyroxine, TRAb, thyroid ultrasound and orbital computed tomography. 10 ml of fresh blood yielded the PBMCs by density gradient. RNA transcripts served as template for amplifying TCR beta CDR3 sequences. HTBI primers were used in a first-round RT-PCR, which preceded a second-round multiplex PCR. TCRdb recomputed calls from the multiplex PCR reads with MiXCR, one row per CDR3 protein. The sample contains 200,000 to 300,000 distinct CDR3 sequences, 45% of which appear only once. The CDR3 extends over 15 amino acids. With V trimmed by 5 bases and J by 4 bases, 9 bases remained unmatched. Germline V gives CDR1 SGHAT, CDR2 FQDESV (reference sequence).

Input material: peripheral blood. The clonotype originates from an adult man with Graves' ophthalmopathy. The chain is built from TRBV11-1 and TRBJ2-5; 8 bases match TRBD1. CDR3 in amino acids: CASSPRTGWAETQYF. The DNA for the CDR3 is TGTGCCAGCAGCCCAAGGACAGGGTGGGCAGAGACCCAGTACTTC.